This passage covers 19 T cell receptor beta chains from one sample sequenced in a study of human T cells and chemical hapten exposure. TCRdb ran MiXCR on the RACE reads and lists one entry per CDR3 protein. The table records tens of thousands of distinct CDR3 sequences, 9% to 12% of them present only once. The time point denotes: patch test 2, 6 weeks after DPC sensitization. Treatment described: therapeutic diphenylcyclopropenone sensitization with weekly scalp DPC. Sample: whole blood, taken in connection with sensitization to the hapten diphenylcyclopropenone (DPC). Source of these receptors: a woman aged 45-60 years with alopecia areata. Some clones in this sample may be carry-over from other donors' samples.

This clonotype was counted at least ten times. CDR3 DNA sequence: TGTGCCAGCAGCAGGGGGTATGGCTACACCTTC. Its translation is CASSRGYGYTF. V and J are TRBV11-2 and TRBJ1-2, with D maybe TRBD1 (6 bases). Looked up from germline, CDR1 is SGHAT and CDR2 is FQNNGV. With 5 bases removed from V and 5 bases from J, the gap between germline ends came to 6 bases. The CDR3 is made up of 11 amino acids.

Ten or more counts support this clonotype. This chain joins TRBV29-1 and TRBJ2-3, with D uncertain. The V gene lost 5 bases and the J gene lost 4 bases, with 1 base spanning the gap. CDR1 and CDR2 (germline): SQVTM, ANQGSEA. This CDR3 has 9 residues. The CDR3 loop reads CSVSDTQYF. CDR3 nucleotide sequence: TGCAGCGTTTCAGATACGCAGTATTTT.

The J gene is TRBJ2-1, the V gene TRBV6-2 or TRBV6-3, with TRBD2 matching 8 bases. Germline CDR1 MNHEY, CDR2 SVGEGT. The CDR3 has 14 amino acids. Trimming at V came to 5 bases and at J to 8 bases, leaving 8 bases not matched to a gene. The chain's CDR3 is CASSHSGRVDEQFF. CDR3 nucleotides: TGTGCCAGCAGTCACAGCGGGAGAGTTGATGAGCAGTTCTTC.

At least ten counts were recorded for this clonotype. The chain has TRBV29-1 and TRBJ1-1, with a weak D call TRBD1 (6 bases). Trimming shortened V by 6 bases and J by 3 bases, and 14 bases separated the two germline ends. The CDR3 length is 13 residues. Germline values: CDR1 SQVTM, CDR2 ANQGSEA. CDR3 in amino acids: CSVHHRDDTEAFF. The CDR3 DNA sequence: TGCAGCGTACACCACAGGGATGACACTGAAGCTTTCTTT.

The chain links TRBV11-2 to TRBJ1-1, with D perhaps matching TRBD1 (5 bases). CDR3 length equals 14 residues. Trimming removed 5 bases from V and 3 bases from J, with 13 bases in between. Germline V gives CDR1 SGHAT, CDR2 FQNNGV. This chain's CDR3 is CASSLRGGDTEAFF. CDR3 nucleotide sequence: TGTGCCAGCAGCCTGCGGGGCGGAGACACTGAAGCTTTCTTT.

There are many counts of this clonotype. The V gene is TRBV7-9, the J gene TRBJ1-4; D uncertain. The CDR3 sequence is 11 residues long. Deletions cut 6 bases from V and 7 bases from J, with 6 bases between. The germline gives CDR1 SEHNR, CDR2 FQNEAQ (reference sequence). The CDR3 bases are TGTGCCAGCAGGGAGCGTGAAAAACTGTTTTTT. It specifies CASREREKLFF.

This chain links TRBV12-3 or TRBV12-4 with TRBJ2-3; 7 positions agree with TRBD2. This CDR3 has 15 amino acids. After removal of 5 bases from V and 7 bases from J, the junction contained 12 bases not matched to a gene. CDR3 nucleotides: TGTGCCAGCAGTCCCCTCCCGACTAGCCTTCATACGCAGTATTTT. It yields the protein CASSPLPTSLHTQYF.

This clonotype showed up just a few times. The V call is TRBV30, the J call TRBJ1-6; D call uncertain. CDR1 is GTSNPN and CDR2 is SVGIG in the germline V gene (reference sequence). The CDR3 runs to 14 residues. V was shortened by 4 bases and J by 7 bases, with 14 bases between the two germline ends. The CDR3 is CAWIDSGRNSPLHF. The CDR3 DNA follows: TGTGCCTGGATTGATTCGGGTCGGAATTCACCCCTCCACTTT.

The gene calls are TRBV5-3 and TRBJ2-1, with unresolved D. TRBV5-3 is labeled an ORF, and its function is uncertain. V was shortened by 4 bases and J by 1 base, with 9 bases between the two germline ends. This CDR3 comprises 14 residues. CDR3 in DNA: TGTGCCAGAAGCCCCCGACGGTCCTACAATGAGCAGTTCTTC. Its protein product is CARSPRRSYNEQFF.

This clonotype was observed a handful of times. The chain uses TRBV5-4 and TRBJ1-3, with D possibly TRBD1 on 6 matching bases. The CDR3 sequence is 16 residues long. V lost 4 bases, J lost 0 bases, and 14 bases lay in between. Germline values: CDR1 SGHNT, CDR2 YYREEE (reference sequence). The CDR3 nucleotides are TGTGCCAGCAGCCGACGGACAGCTAGCTCTGGAAACACCATATATTTT. This codes for CASSRRTASSGNTIYF.

The sample holds many counts of this clonotype. J is TRBJ1-2 and V is TRBV11-2, with D perhaps matching TRBD1 (5 bases). V dropped 1 base and J dropped 13 bases, with 16 bases sitting between them. Germline CDR1 is SGHAT and CDR2 is FQNNGV. This CDR3 is built from 13 residues. CDR3 nucleotide sequence: TGTGCCAGCAGCTTAGGATTCCTCCGGGACGCCACCTTC. Its translation: CASSLGFLRDATF.

The V gene is TRBV21-1, the J gene TRBJ1-1. TRBV21-1 is recorded as a pseudogene. The CDR3 spans 14 residues. The CDR3 DNA is TGTGCCAGCAGCAACGAGGGTAGAAACACTGAAGCTTTCTTT. It codes for CASSNEGRNTEAFF.

This clonotype was seen many times. V and J are TRBV30 and TRBJ1-1; D not resolved. Trimming pared 0 bases from V and 1 base from J, leaving 9 bases between. Germline-derived CDR1 and CDR2 are GTSNPN and SVGIG (reference sequence). The CDR3 is made up of 14 amino acids. The CDR3 reads CAWSVKGQNTEAFF. In nucleotides, the CDR3 is TGTGCCTGGAGTGTAAAGGGCCAGAACACTGAAGCTTTCTTT.

This clonotype was seen repeatedly, ten times or more. CDR3 residues: CASSGGLNNQPQHF. For the CDR3, the DNA is TGTGCCAGCAGTGGGGGCCTGAACAATCAGCCCCAGCATTTT. J is TRBJ1-5 and V is TRBV7-2; D may be TRBD1 (6 bases). Trimming cost V 6 bases and J 3 bases, with 12 bases left between them. Germline V lookup: CDR1 SGHTA, CDR2 FQGNSA. The CDR3 totals 14 residues. The whole variable domain, filled in from reference TRBV7-2 and TRBJ1-5, reads GAGVSQSPSNKVTEKGKDVELRCDPISGHTALYWYRQSLGQGLEFLIYFQGNSAPDKSGLPSDRFSAERTGGSVSTLTIQRTQQEDSAVYLCASSGGLNNQPQHFGDGTRLSIL.

This clonotype came up many times. The genes are TRBV20-1 and TRBJ2-1; 9 bases match TRBD1. The CDR3 totals 17 residues. The germline CDR1 and CDR2 sequences are DFQATT and SNEGSKA (reference sequence). The V segment lost 1 base and the J segment 0 bases; nucleotides outside the gene matches: 7. Written as DNA, the CDR3 is TGCAGTGCTAGAGGCTCGGGACAGGGTAGCTCCTACAATGAGCAGTTCTTC. Amino acids: CSARGSGQGSSYNEQFF.

This clonotype was detected many times. The chain links TRBV30 to TRBJ2-2; 15 bases are shared with TRBD2. The germline V gene encodes CDR1 GTSNPN and CDR2 SVGIG (reference sequence). The CDR3 has 16 amino acids. The V and J ends lost 7 bases and 5 bases, in that order; junction bases with no gene match: 8. The CDR3 nucleotides are TGTGCCTCCTCCTCCGGGACTAGCGGGAGGACCGGGGAGCTGTTTTTT. As protein: CASSSGTSGRTGELFF.

This clonotype was observed many times. CDR3 region: CASSTQLAGGTDTQYF. Written as DNA, the CDR3 is TGTGCCAGCAGCACCCAGCTAGCGGGAGGAACAGATACGCAGTATTTT. The V gene is TRBV7-6, the J gene TRBJ2-3; 11 nucleotides agree with TRBD2. Losses at the gene ends were 5 bases for V and 3 bases for J; bases not matched to a gene: 7. The CDR3 consists of 16 residues. Germline V gene lookup returns CDR1 SGHVS and CDR2 FNYEAQ.

This clonotype turned up a few times. This chain joins TRBV19 and TRBJ1-1, with a weak D call TRBD1 (5 bases). Germline-derived CDR1 and CDR2 are LNHDA and SQIVND (reference sequence). The V end was cut by 6 bases, the J end by 4 bases, with 24 bases between. The CDR3 is made up of 17 amino acids. In nucleotides, the CDR3 is TGTGCCAGTAGCGATCCGGGACTTGGCGCTACGAGCACTGAAGCTTTCTTT. Translated, it gives CASSDPGLGATSTEAFF.

The chain couples TRBV19 to TRBJ1-1, with a weak D call TRBD1 (6 bases). V lost 10 bases to trimming and J lost 4 bases, with 13 bases between them. This CDR3 has 12 residues. CDR1 is LNHDA, CDR2 SQIVND, per germline (reference sequence). CDR3: CATKGGPTEAFF. The DNA of the CDR3 is TGTGCCACTAAGGGGGGTCCCACTGAAGCTTTCTTT.